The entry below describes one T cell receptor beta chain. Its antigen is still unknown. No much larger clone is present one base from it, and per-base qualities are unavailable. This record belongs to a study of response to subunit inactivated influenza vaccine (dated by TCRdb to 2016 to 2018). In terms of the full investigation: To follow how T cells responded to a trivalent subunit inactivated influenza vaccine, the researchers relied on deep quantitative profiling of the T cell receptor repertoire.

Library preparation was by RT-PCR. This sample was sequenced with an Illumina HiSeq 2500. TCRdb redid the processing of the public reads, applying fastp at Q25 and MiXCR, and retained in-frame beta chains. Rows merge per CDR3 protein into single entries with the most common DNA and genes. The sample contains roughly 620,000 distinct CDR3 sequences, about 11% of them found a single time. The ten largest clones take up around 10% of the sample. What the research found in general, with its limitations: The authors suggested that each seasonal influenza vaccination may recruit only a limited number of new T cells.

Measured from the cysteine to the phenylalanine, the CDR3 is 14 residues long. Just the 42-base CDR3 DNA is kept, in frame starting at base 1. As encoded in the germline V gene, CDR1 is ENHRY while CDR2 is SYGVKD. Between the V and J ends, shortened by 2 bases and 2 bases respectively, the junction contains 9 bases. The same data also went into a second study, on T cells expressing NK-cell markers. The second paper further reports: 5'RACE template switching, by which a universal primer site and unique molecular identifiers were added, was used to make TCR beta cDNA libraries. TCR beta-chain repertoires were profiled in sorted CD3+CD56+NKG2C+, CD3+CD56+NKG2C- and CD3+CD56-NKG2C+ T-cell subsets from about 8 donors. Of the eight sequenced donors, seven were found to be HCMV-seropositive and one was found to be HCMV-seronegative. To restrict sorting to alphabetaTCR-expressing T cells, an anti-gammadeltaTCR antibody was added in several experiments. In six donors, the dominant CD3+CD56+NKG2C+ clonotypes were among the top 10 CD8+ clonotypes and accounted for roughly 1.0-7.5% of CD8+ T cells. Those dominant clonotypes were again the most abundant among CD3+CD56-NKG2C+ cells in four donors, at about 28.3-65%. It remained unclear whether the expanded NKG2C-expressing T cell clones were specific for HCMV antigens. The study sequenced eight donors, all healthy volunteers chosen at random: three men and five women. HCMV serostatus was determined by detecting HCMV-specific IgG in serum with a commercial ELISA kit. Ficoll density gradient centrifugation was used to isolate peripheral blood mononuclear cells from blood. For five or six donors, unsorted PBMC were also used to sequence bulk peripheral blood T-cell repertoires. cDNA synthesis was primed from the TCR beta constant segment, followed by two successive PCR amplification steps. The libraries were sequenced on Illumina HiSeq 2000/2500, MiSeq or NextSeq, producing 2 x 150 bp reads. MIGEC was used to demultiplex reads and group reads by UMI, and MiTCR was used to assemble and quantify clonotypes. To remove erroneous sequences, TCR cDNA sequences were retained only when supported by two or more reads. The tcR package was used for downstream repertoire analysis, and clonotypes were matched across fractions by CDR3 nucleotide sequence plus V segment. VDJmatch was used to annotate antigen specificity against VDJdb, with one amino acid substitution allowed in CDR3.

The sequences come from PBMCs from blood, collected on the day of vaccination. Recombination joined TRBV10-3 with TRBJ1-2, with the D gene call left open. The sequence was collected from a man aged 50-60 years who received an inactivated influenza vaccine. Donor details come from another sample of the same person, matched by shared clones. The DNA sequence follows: TGTGCCATCAGTGAGAAAGGGCCCAACTATGGCTACACCTTC. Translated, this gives CAISEKGPNYGYTF.